Listed below are T cell receptor beta chains from one sample, sequenced in a study of blood T cell repertoires in COVID-19. Sequenced by immunoSEQ multiplex PCR; TCRdb stores in-frame clones only, minus some. The data contain about 200,000 clones, about 89% of them singletons. Sequencing was carried out using peripheral blood. All receptors come from a man aged 40-50 years with acute or convalescent COVID-19. CDR3s include the opening cysteine and the closing phenylalanine or tryptophan. Each record gives: D gene, clone size, V gene, J gene, CDR3 DNA, CDR3 protein. A D gene is named only where the DNA matches it firmly. Clone size is given for some rows only: seen once, a few or many times, or a class if the clone is expanded.

TRBD1	.	TRBV2	TRBJ1-2	TGTGCCAGCAGTGAAGCGTCGGGACAGACCTTC	CASSEASGQTF
TRBD1	.	TRBV19	TRBJ2-1	TGTGCCAGTAGTATTTGGACAGGAGACCTTAATGAGCAGTTCTTC	CASSIWTGDLNEQFF
TRBD1	.	TRBV3-1/TRBV3-2	TRBJ1-4	TGTGCCAGCAGGCAGGGGGCAGTAGGAGAAAAACTGTTTTTT	CASRQGAVGEKLFF
.	once	TRBV28	TRBJ1-1	TGTGCCAGCAGTTTGAACTCCGGGGGACGGTCTGAAGCTTTCTTT	CASSLNSGGRSEAFF
TRBD1	.	TRBV12-3/TRBV12-4	TRBJ2-7	TGTGCCAGCAGTCCAGACAGGGTTGGCGAGCAGTACTTC	CASSPDRVGEQYF
TRBD2	.	TRBV19	TRBJ2-3	TGTGCCAGTAGTATGCTAGCGGGGGATTCAGATACGCAGTATTTT	CASSMLAGDSDTQYF
TRBD2	once	TRBV29-1	TRBJ2-3	TGCAGCGTTGAGGAGCGGGGGACCACAGATACGCAGTATTTT	CSVEERGTTDTQYF
.	many	TRBV4-1	TRBJ2-5	TGCGCCAGCAGCCATGCAGGGGAAGAGACCCAGTACTTC	CASSHAGEETQYF
.	.	TRBV28	TRBJ2-7	TGTGCCAGCAGTTCCCCCTTTCCTTACGAGCAGTACTTC	CASSSPFPYEQYF
TRBD1	.	TRBV6-6	TRBJ1-2	TGTGCCAGCAGTGCCTCAGGGGGCAACTATGGCTACACCTTC	CASSASGGNYGYTF
.	.	TRBV6-5	TRBJ1-4	TGTGCCAGCACCGTAGGGGGTAATAATGAAAAACTGTTTTTT	CASTVGGNNEKLFF
.	.	TRBV19	TRBJ1-3	TGTGCCAGTAGTATTTACACCGGGACTCCAGCCCCTAGGAGCTCTGGAAACACCATATATTTT	CASSIYTGTPAPRSSGNTIYF
TRBD1	.	TRBV28	TRBJ1-5	TGTGCCAGCACTGACCGGGACAGGAATAATCAGCCCCAGCATTTT	CASTDRDRNNQPQHF
.	.	TRBV6-6	TRBJ2-7	TGTGCCAGCAACCGGGAACACCACGAGCAGTACTTC	CASNREHHEQYF
.	.	TRBV10-3	TRBJ1-1	TGTGCCATCAGTGAGGATAGGGAGGGACCCACCGAAGCTTTCTTT	CAISEDREGPTEAFF
.	.	TRBV18	TRBJ1-1	TGTGCCAGCTCCGGGGGAATGAACACTGAAGCTTTCTTT	CASSGGMNTEAFF
.	.	TRBV6-5	TRBJ1-3	TGTGCCAGCAGTTACTCTGGGGGGAACGGAAACACCATATATTTT	CASSYSGGNGNTIYF
.	.	TRBV10-3	TRBJ2-1	TGTGCCATCAGTGACCTGAGCTCCTACAATGAGCAGTTCTTC	CAISDLSSYNEQFF
.	.	TRBV30	TRBJ2-3	TGTGCCTGGAGTGTACCTAGCTCAGCTAATACGCAGTATTTT	CAWSVPSSANTQYF
TRBD1	.	TRBV4-3	TRBJ1-3	TGCGCCAGCAGCGACGAAGGGACAGGCGAAAGCTCTGGAAACACCATATATTTT	CASSDEGTGESSGNTIYF
TRBD1	once	TRBV3-1/TRBV3-2	TRBJ1-2	TGTGCCAGCAGCCAAGAGCAAGGGGGCGCAGGGGGCTACACCTTC	CASSQEQGGAGGYTF
.	once	TRBV19	TRBJ1-1	TGTGCCAGTTCGGACTCCTTGAACACTGAAGCTTTCTTT	CASSDSLNTEAFF
TRBD1	once	TRBV3-1/TRBV3-2	TRBJ1-2	TGTGCCAGCAGCCAAGATTACGGGACAGGGTACTATGGCTACACCTTC	CASSQDYGTGYYGYTF
.	.	TRBV5-5	TRBJ1-1	TGTGCCAGCAGCTTGAGTCCGGGGGGCAACACTGAAGCTTTCTTT	CASSLSPGGNTEAFF
.	few	TRBV11-1	TRBJ2-4	TGTGCCAGCAGCTTAGCGCATAGCGACAAAAACATTCAGTACTTC	CASSLAHSDKNIQYF
TRBD1	.	TRBV9	TRBJ1-2	TGTGCCAGCAGCTTCTACGACAGGGTGGGGAACTATGGCTACACCTTC	CASSFYDRVGNYGYTF
TRBD1	.	TRBV19	TRBJ1-1	TGTGCCAGTAGTACCAATTACAGGGGGCTGGACACTGAAGCTTTCTTT	CASSTNYRGLDTEAFF
.	.	TRBV6-2/TRBV6-3	TRBJ2-5	TGTGCCAGCAGTACAAACAGGGTAGGCCAAGAGACCCAGTACTTC	CASSTNRVGQETQYF
.	.	TRBV5-1	TRBJ2-7	TGCGCCAGCAGCTTGGGGGGGCAGATCTACGAGCAGTACTTC	CASSLGGQIYEQYF
TRBD1	.	TRBV5-4	TRBJ2-2	TGTGCCAGCAGCTGGGACAGGGGGAACACCGGGGAGCTGTTTTTT	CASSWDRGNTGELFF
.	.	TRBV7-6	TRBJ2-3	TGTGCCAGCAGCTTCCGACAGGAAAGGACTAGCACAGATACGCAGTATTTT	CASSFRQERTSTDTQYF
.	.	TRBV19	TRBJ1-1	TGTGCCAGTAGTAGAGTGGGGGGGACCACTGAAGCTTTCTTT	CASSRVGGTTEAFF
.	.	TRBV18	TRBJ1-1	TGTGCCAGCTCAAACAGGGAACCCCCTGAAGCTTTCTTT	CASSNREPPEAFF
TRBD1	.	TRBV4-3	TRBJ1-6	TGCGCCAGCAGCCAAGATGGACAGGGATTGAATTCACCCCTCCACTTT	CASSQDGQGLNSPLHF
.	.	TRBV7-9	TRBJ1-3	TGTGCCAGCAGCTTAGTACAGGGTGGAAACACCATATATTTT	CASSLVQGGNTIYF
.	few	TRBV5-4	TRBJ2-7	TGTGCCAGCAGGGAGGGGACGGCGGTTGCCTACGAGCAGTACTTC	CASREGTAVAYEQYF
.	.	TRBV19	TRBJ2-4	TGTGCCAGTAGTTTCACAGGGTGGGCCAAAAACATTCAGTACTTC	CASSFTGWAKNIQYF
TRBD2	once	TRBV2	TRBJ2-7	TGTGCCAGCAGTCCCGGACTAGCGGGGGGGCCGTACGAGCAGTACTTC	CASSPGLAGGPYEQYF
.	few	TRBV7-8	TRBJ1-4	TGTGCCAGCAGCTTAAGGCAGGGTGGAAAACTGTTTTTT	CASSLRQGGKLFF
.	once	TRBV19	TRBJ2-2	TGTGCCAGTAGTATGGGGCAGGCCGGGGAGCTGTTTTTT	CASSMGQAGELFF